This entry lists 13 T cell receptor beta chains sequenced from one sample in a study of T-cell memory formation after mild COVID-19 (dated by TCRdb to about 2021). The library was made by 5' RACE. Reads for this sample came from an Illumina NovaSeq 6000. Starting from the raw public reads, TCRdb applied fastp trimming at Q25, assembled clones with MiXCR and retained in-frame beta chains. Rows with a matching CDR3 protein are joined into one entry that keeps the most common DNA and genes. A total of under 350,000 distinct CDR3 sequences appear in this sample, 15% to 20% of them only once. The ten largest clones capture roughly 22% of the sample. The sequencing input was PBMCs or a T cell subset sorted from them (not recorded which). Source of these receptors: a man aged 18 to 35 who had mild COVID-19 (a few samples of this study predate the infection). The sample titles of this study are shuffled in the database, so cell type and time point are left out; the donor was told from shared clones.

J is TRBJ2-5 and V is TRBV4-3; D gene ambiguous. Trimming removed 3 bases at V and 2 bases at J, with 13 bases between. This CDR3 is 15 amino acids long. Germline CDR1 and CDR2: LGHNA and YSLEER. The CDR3 bases are TGCGCCAGCAGCCATGACCTCAGGTCACAAGAGACCCAGTACTTC. This sequence encodes CASSHDLRSQETQYF.

V usage is TRBV5-1 and J usage is TRBJ2-1; D is undetermined. Germline values: CDR1 SGHRS, CDR2 YFSETQ. CDR3 length: 12 amino acids. Trimming shortened V by 4 bases and J by 6 bases, and 8 bases separated the two germline ends. This CDR3 reads CASSLSSNEQFF. The CDR3 DNA sequence: TGCGCCAGCAGCCTCAGTAGCAATGAGCAGTTCTTC. The full variable domain, its missing parts supplied by reference TRBV5-1 and TRBJ2-1, is KAGVTQTPRYLIKTRGQQVTLSCSPISGHRSVSWYQQTPGQGLQFLFEYFSETQRNKGNFPGRFSGRQFSNSRSEMNVSTLELGDSALYLCASSLSSNEQFFGPGTRLTVL.

The J gene is TRBJ2-5, the V gene TRBV25-1; weak D call: TRBD2 (5 bases). Germline CDR1 and CDR2: MGHDK and SYGVNS. This CDR3 is built from 13 residues. Trimming left V 6 bases short and J 7 bases short, with 15 bases between. CDR3 loop: CASSEPGMGTQYF. CDR3 DNA: TGTGCCAGCAGCGAACCGGGGATGGGGACCCAGTACTTC.

This chain links TRBV11-2 with TRBJ2-1; D possibly uses TRBD1 or TRBD2 (6 bases each). The CDR3 loop spans 16 amino acids. Per the germline V gene, CDR1 is SGHAT and CDR2 is FQNNGV. Deletions cut 1 base from V and 4 bases from J, with 14 bases between. CDR3 sequence: CASSLVPEGGYNEQFF. The CDR3 DNA sequence: TGTGCCAGCAGCTTAGTTCCGGAGGGGGGATACAATGAGCAGTTCTTC.

This chain's CDR3 is CSALFREAFF. CDR3 bases: TGCAGTGCCCTCTTCCGAGAAGCTTTCTTT. V gene TRBV20-1 combines with J gene TRBJ1-1; no clear D. Germline CDR1 and CDR2: DFQATT and SNEGSKA (reference sequence). The CDR3 runs 10 residues. Trimming removed 6 bases at V and 8 bases at J, with 10 bases between.

This clonotype was counted a few times. This chain links TRBV5-6 with TRBJ1-1; TRBD1 agrees at 7 bases. The CDR3 extends over 14 amino acids. Germline CDR1 is SGHDT and CDR2 is YYEEEE. J gave up 2 bases and V 2 bases, and 3 bases lay outside the gene matches. The CDR3 DNA is TGTGCCAGCAGCTTTGGGACAGTCAACACTGAAGCTTTCTTT. Its translation: CASSFGTVNTEAFF.

The chain is built from TRBV14 and TRBJ1-2; D possibly corresponds to TRBD1 (6 bases). Trimming left V 1 base short and J 2 bases short, with 11 bases between. Germline CDR1 and CDR2: SGHDN and FVKESK. This CDR3 spans 15 amino acids. CDR3 nucleotide sequence: TGTGCCAGCAGCCAAGTCAGTGGACAGAACTATGGCTACACCTTC. Amino acid sequence: CASSQVSGQNYGYTF.

V usage is TRBV19 and J usage is TRBJ1-2; D not certain. There are 16 residues in the CDR3. With 2 bases removed from V and 0 bases from J, the gap between germline ends came to 13 bases. Germline V CDR1 and CDR2: LNHDA, SQIVND (reference sequence). CDR3 loop: CASSIKGPSPNYGYTF. The CDR3 nucleotides read TGTGCCAGTAGTATAAAAGGACCCAGCCCTAACTATGGCTACACCTTC.

For the CDR3, the DNA is TGTGCCAGCAGTCCTTTGGACAGGGGACGCTCCTACGAGCAGTACGTC. It codes for CASSPLDRGRSYEQYV. The chain joins TRBV28 to TRBJ2-7, with 9 bases fitting TRBD1. The V segment lost 5 bases and the J segment 0 bases; nucleotides outside the gene matches: 8. Germline CDR1 and CDR2: MDHEN and SYDVKM. The CDR3 consists of 16 residues.

The chain links TRBV5-5 to TRBJ2-7; 8 bases agree with TRBD1. Germline CDR1 SGHKS, CDR2 YYEKEE (reference sequence). The CDR3 loop spans 13 amino acids. With V trimmed by 2 bases and J by 5 bases, 3 bases remained unmatched. CDR3 residues: CASSLDRGNEQYF. The DNA of the CDR3 is TGTGCCAGCAGCTTAGACAGGGGTAACGAGCAGTACTTC. Full variable domain (rest looked up from reference TRBV5-5 and TRBJ2-7): DAGVTQSPTHLIKTRGQQVTLRCSPISGHKSVSWYQQVLGQGPQFIFQYYEKEERGRGNFPDRFSARQFPNYSSELNVNALLLGDSALYLCASSLDRGNEQYFGPGTRLTVT.

The chain is built from TRBV5-1 and TRBJ1-1; 10 nucleotides line up with TRBD1. Germline V gives CDR1 SGHRS, CDR2 YFSETQ. The CDR3 is 17 amino acids. V lost 4 bases to trimming and J lost 1 base; unmatched junction nucleotides: 10. CDR3 residues: CASSASTGGARNTEAFF. The DNA for the CDR3 is TGCGCCAGCAGCGCGTCGACAGGGGGCGCAAGGAACACTGAAGCTTTCTTT.

This clonotype has a handful of counts. The chain combines TRBV6-2 or TRBV6-3 with TRBJ2-7, with 10 bases lining up with TRBD1. Germline trimming cut 8 bases from V and 2 bases from J; bases unmatched to any gene: 3. CDR1 is MNHEY and CDR2 is SVGEGT in the germline V gene. CDR3 size: 13 residues. CDR3 coding DNA: TGTGCCAGCGGCGGACAGGGGGCCTACGAGCAGTACTTC. Protein: CASGGQGAYEQYF.

The chain employs TRBV7-2 and TRBJ2-2; D is uncertain. V dropped 5 bases and J dropped 6 bases, with 10 bases sitting between them. The CDR3 loop spans 13 amino acids. In germline, CDR1 is SGHTA, CDR2 FQGNSA. CDR3 amino acids: CASSLFTAGELFF. CDR3 DNA sequence: TGTGCCAGCAGCCTATTTACCGCCGGGGAGCTGTTTTTT.